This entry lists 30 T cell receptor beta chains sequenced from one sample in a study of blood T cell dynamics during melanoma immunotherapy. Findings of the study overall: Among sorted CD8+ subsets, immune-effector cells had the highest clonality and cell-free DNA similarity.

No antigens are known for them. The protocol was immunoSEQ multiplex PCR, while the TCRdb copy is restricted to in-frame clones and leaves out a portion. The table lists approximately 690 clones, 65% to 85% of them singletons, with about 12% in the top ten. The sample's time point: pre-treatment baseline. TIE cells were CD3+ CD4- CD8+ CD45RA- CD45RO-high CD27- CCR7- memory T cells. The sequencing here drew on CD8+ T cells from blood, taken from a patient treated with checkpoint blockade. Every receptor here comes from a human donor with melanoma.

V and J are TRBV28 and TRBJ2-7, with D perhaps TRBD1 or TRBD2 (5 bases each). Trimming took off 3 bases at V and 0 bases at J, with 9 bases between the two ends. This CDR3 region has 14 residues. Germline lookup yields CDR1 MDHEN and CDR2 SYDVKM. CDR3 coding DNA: TGTGCCAGCAGTTTCGAGGGGAGCTCCTACGAGCAGTACTTC. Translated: CASSFEGSSYEQYF.

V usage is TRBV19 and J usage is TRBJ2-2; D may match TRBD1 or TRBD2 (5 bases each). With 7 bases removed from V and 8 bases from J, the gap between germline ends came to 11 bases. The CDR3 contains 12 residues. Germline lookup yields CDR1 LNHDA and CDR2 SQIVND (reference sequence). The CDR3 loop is CASTPGGGELFF. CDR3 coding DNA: TGTGCCAGTACCCCTGGGGGAGGGGAGCTGTTTTTT.

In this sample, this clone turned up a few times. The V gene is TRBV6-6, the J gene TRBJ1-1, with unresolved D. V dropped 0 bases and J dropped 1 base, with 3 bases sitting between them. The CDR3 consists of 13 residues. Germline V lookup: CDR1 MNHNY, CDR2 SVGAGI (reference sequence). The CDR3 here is CASSYSWNTEAFF. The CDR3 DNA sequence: TGTGCCAGCAGTTACTCTTGGAACACTGAAGCTTTCTTT.

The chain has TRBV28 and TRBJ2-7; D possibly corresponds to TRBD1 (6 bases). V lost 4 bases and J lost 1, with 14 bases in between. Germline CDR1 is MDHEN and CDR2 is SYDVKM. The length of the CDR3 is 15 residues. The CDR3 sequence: CASSSRQAGSYEQYF. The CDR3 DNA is TGTGCCAGCAGTTCACGACAGGCCGGGTCCTACGAGCAGTACTTC.

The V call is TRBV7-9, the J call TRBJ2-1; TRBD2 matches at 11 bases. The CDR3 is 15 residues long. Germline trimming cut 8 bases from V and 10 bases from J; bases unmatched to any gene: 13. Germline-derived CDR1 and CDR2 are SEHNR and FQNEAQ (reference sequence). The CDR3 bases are TGTGCCAGCGGCCTGGGACTAGCGGACCCCCGAGAGCAGTTCTTC. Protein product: CASGLGLADPREQFF. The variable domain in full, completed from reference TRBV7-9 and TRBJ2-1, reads DTGVSQNPRHKITKRGQNVTFRCDPISEHNRLYWYRQTLGQGPEFLTYFQNEAQLEKSRLLSDRFSAERPKGSFSTLEIQRTEQGDSAMYLCASGLGLADPREQFFGPGTRLTVL.

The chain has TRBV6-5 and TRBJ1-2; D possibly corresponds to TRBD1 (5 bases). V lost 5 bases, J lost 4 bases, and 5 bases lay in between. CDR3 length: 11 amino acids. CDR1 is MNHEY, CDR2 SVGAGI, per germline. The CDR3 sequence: CASSDSYGYTF. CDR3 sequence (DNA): TGTGCCAGCAGTGACAGCTATGGCTACACCTTC.

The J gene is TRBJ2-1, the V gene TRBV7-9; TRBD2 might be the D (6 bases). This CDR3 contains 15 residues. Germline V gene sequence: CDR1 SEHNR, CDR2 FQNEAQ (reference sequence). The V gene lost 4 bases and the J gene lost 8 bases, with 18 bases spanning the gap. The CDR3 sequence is CASSSDLGGMYEQFF. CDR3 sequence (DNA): TGTGCCAGCAGCTCCGATTTGGGAGGAATGTATGAGCAGTTCTTC.

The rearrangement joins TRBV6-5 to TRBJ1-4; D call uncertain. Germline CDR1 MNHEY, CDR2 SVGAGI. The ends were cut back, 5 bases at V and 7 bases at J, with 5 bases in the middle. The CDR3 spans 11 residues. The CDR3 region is CASSPSEKLFF. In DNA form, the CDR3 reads TGTGCCAGCAGTCCTAGTGAAAAACTGTTTTTT.

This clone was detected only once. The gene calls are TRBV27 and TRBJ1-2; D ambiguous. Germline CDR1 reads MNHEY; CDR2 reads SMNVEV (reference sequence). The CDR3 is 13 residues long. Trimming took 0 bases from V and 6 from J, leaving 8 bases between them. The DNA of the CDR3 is TGTGCCAGCAGTTTATCAGGGATCGATGGCTACACCTTC. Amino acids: CASSLSGIDGYTF.

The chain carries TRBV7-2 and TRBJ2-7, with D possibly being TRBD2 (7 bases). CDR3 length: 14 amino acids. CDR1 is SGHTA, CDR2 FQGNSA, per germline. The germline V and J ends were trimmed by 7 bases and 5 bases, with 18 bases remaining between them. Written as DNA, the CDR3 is TGTGCCAGCACCCGAGGGGGAGGGTGGAACGAGCAGTACTTC. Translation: CASTRGGGWNEQYF.

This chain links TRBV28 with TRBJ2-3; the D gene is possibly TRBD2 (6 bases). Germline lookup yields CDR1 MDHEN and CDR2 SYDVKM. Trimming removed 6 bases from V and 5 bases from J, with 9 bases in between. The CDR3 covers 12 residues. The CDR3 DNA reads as TGTGCCAGCAGCTCAGCGGGAGATACGCAGTATTTT. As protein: CASSSAGDTQYF.

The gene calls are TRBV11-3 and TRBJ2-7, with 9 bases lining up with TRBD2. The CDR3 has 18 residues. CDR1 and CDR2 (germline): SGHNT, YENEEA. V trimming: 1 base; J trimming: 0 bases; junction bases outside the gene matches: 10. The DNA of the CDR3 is TGTGCCAGCAGCTTAGTTAGGGGTGCGGGAGGGCCCTCCTACGAGCAGTACTTC. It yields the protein CASSLVRGAGGPSYEQYF. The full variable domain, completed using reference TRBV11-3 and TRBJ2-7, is EAGVVQSPRYKIIEKKQPVAFWCNPISGHNTLYWYLQNLGQGPELLIRYENEEAVDDSQLPKDRFSAERLKGVDSTLKIQPAELGDSAVYLCASSLVRGAGGPSYEQYFGPGTRLTVT.

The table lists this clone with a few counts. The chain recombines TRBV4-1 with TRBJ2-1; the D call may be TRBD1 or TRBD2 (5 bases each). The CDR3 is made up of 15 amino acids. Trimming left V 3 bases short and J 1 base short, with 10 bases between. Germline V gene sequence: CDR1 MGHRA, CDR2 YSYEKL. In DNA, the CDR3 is TGCGCCAGCAGCCACCAGGGAGTGTCCTACAATGAGCAGTTCTTC. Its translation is CASSHQGVSYNEQFF.

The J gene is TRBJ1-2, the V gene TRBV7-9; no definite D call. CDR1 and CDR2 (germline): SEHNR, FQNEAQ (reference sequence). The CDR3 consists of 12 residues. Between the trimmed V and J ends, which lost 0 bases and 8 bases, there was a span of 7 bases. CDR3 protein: CASSLAQDGYTF. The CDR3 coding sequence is TGTGCCAGCAGCTTAGCCCAAGACGGCTACACCTTC.

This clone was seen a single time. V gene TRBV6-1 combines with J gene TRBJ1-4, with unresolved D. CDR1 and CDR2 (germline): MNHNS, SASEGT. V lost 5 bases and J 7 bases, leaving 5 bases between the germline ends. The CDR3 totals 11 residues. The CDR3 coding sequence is TGTGCCAGCAGTCCTAGTGAAAAACTGTTTTTT. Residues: CASSPSEKLFF.

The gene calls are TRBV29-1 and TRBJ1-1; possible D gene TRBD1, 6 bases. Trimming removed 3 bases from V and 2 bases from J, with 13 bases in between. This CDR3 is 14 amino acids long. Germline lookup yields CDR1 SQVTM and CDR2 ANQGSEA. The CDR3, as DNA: TGCAGCGTTGAGGGGGGGCGTTCAAACACTGAAGCTTTCTTT. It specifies CSVEGGRSNTEAFF.

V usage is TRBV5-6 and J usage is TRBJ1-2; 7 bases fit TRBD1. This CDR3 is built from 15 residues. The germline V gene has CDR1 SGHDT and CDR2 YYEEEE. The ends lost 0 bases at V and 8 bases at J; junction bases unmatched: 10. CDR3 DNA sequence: TGTGCCAGCAGCTTGGGTTCAGGGGGTAGTTTCGGCTACACCTTC. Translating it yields CASSLGSGGSFGYTF.

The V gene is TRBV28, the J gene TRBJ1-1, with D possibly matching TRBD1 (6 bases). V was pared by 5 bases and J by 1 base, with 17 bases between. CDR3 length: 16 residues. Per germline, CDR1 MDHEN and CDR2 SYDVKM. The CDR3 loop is CASSLNPGHRNTEAFF. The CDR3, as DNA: TGTGCCAGCAGTCTAAATCCGGGACACCGGAACACTGAAGCTTTCTTT.

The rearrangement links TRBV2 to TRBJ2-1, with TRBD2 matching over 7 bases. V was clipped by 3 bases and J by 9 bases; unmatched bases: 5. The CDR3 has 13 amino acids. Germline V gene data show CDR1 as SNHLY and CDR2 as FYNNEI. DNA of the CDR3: TGTGCCAGCAGTGATTTCGGGGGGAGTGAGCAGTTCTTC. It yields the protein CASSDFGGSEQFF.

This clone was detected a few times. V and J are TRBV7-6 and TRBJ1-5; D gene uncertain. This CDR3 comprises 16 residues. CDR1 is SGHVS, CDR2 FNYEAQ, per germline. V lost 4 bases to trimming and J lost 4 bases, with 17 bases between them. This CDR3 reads CASSSHQGRKNQPQHF. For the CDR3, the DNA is TGTGCCAGCAGCTCCCACCAAGGACGGAAAAATCAGCCCCAGCATTTT.

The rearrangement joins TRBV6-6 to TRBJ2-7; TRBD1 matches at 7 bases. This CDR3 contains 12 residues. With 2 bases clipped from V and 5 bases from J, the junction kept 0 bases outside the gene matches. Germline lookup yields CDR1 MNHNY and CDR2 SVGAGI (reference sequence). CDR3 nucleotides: TGTGCCAGCAGTTACACAGGGGACGAGCAGTACTTC. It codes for CASSYTGDEQYF.

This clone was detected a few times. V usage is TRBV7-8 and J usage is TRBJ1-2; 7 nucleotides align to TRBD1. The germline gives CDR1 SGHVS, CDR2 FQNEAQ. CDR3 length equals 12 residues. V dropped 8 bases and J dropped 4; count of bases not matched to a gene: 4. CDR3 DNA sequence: TGTGCCAGCGGGACAGAACTCTATGGCTACACCTTC. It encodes CASGTELYGYTF.

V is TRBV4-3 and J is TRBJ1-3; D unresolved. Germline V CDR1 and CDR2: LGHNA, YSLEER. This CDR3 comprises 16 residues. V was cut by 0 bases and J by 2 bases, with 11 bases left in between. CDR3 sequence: CASSQDRFGAGNTIYF. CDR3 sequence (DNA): TGCGCCAGCAGCCAAGATCGATTCGGTGCTGGAAACACCATATATTTT.

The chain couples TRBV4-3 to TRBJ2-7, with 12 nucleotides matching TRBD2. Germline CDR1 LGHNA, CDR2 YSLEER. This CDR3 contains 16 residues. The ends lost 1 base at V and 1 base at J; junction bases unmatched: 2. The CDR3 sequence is CASSQGTSGNSYEQYF. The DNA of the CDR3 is TGCGCCAGCAGCCAAGGGACTAGCGGGAATTCCTACGAGCAGTACTTC.

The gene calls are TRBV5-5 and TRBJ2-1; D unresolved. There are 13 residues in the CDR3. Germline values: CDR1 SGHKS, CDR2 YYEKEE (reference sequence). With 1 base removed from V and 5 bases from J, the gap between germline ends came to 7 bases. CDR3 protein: CASSLFVNNEQFF. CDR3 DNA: TGTGCCAGCAGCTTGTTCGTTAACAATGAGCAGTTCTTC.

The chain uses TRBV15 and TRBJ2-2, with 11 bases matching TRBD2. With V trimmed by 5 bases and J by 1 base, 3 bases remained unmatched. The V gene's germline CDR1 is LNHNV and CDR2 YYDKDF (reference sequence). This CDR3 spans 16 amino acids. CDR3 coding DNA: TGTGCCACCAGCGGGACTAGCGGAGAGAACACCGGGGAGCTGTTTTTT. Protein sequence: CATSGTSGENTGELFF.

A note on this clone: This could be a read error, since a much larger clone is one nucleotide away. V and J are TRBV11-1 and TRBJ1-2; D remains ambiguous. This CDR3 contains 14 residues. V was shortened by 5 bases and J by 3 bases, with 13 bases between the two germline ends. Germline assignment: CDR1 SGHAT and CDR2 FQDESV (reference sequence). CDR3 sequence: CASSPMDGYYGYTF. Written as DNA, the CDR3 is TGTGCCAGCAGCCCCATGGACGGTTACTATGGCTACACCTTC.

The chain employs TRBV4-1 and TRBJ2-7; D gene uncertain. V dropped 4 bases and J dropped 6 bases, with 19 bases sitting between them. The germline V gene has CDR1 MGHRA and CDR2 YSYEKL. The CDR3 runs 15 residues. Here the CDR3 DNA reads TGCGCCAGCAGCCCCAAGCAAGGGTTGCGCGTCGAGCAGTACTTC. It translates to CASSPKQGLRVEQYF.

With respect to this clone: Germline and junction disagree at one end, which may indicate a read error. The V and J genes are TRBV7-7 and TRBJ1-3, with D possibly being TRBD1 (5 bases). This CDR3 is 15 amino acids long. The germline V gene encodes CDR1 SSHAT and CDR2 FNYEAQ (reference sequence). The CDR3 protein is CASSFVGGAGNTIYF. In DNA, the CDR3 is TGTGCTAGCAGCTTCGTGGGGGGTGCTGGAAACACCATATATTTT.

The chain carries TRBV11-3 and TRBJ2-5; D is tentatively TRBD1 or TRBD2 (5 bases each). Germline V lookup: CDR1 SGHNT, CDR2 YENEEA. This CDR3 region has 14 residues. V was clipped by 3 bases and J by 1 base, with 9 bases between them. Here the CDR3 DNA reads TGTGCCAGCAGCTTCGAGGGGACCCAAGAGACCCAGTACTTC. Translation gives CASSFEGTQETQYF.